Shown below are 18 T cell receptor beta chains from a single sample sequenced in a study of beta chain features in type 1 diabetes. Isolated RNA was reverse transcribed in full, so expressed TCRB transcripts were sequenced. Repertoires were generated with immunoSEQ multiplex PCR, while TCRdb's copy carries only in-frame clones and drops some. The sample carries approximately 360,000 clones, 10% to 15% recorded once. Their specific antigens are unknown. Study-wide results and limits: In all four CD4+ subsets, TCRB CDR3 length was significantly, moderately reduced in type 1 diabetes.

The sample comprised naive CD4+ T cells from blood. These receptors were taken from a woman under 30 with type 1 diabetes.

The rearrangement joins TRBV19 to TRBJ2-1; D is perhaps TRBD2 (5 bases). The germline gives CDR1 LNHDA, CDR2 SQIVND (reference sequence). The V and J ends lost 3 bases and 4 bases respectively, with 7 bases between them. The CDR3 extends over 13 amino acids. CDR3 sequence (DNA): TGTGCCAGTAGTATTGCGGGTTACAATGAGCAGTTCTTC. It encodes CASSIAGYNEQFF.

This CDR3 is CASSRGKQFF. The CDR3 coding sequence is TGTGCCAGCAGCCGCGGTAAGCAGTTCTTC. V usage is TRBV28 and J usage is TRBJ2-1; D uncertain. V shed 6 bases and J shed 11 bases, with 8 bases lying between them. This CDR3 has 10 residues. CDR1 and CDR2 from the germline V gene are MDHEN and SYDVKM.

This clone was detected a few times. The chain has TRBV28 and TRBJ2-4, with 13 bases fitting TRBD2. V was pared by 7 bases and J by 2 bases, with 5 bases of the junction left unmatched. Germline V gene lookup returns CDR1 MDHEN and CDR2 SYDVKM. This CDR3 comprises 16 residues. In DNA form, the CDR3 reads TGTGCCAGCACCTCCGGGACTAGCGGGACCAAAAACATTCAGTACTTC. This gives the protein CASTSGTSGTKNIQYF.

The V gene is TRBV5-4, the J gene TRBJ2-7; D may be TRBD1 (5 bases). This CDR3 comprises 14 residues. V lost 3 bases and J lost 5, with 15 bases in between. CDR1 and CDR2 from the germline V gene are SGHNT and YYREEE (reference sequence). The CDR3 reads CASSSTAPRDEQYF. The DNA of the CDR3 is TGTGCCAGCAGCTCAACGGCGCCCAGGGACGAGCAGTACTTC.

This sequence joins TRBV9 and TRBJ2-3; D not certain. Trimming stripped 3 bases from V and 4 bases from J, with 6 bases between. The germline gives CDR1 SGDLS, CDR2 YYNGEE. CDR3 length: 12 amino acids. CDR3 nucleotide sequence: TGTGCCAGCAGCGCCTACCCAGATACGCAGTATTTT. This codes for CASSAYPDTQYF.

This clone was seen a few times. The V call is TRBV19, the J call TRBJ2-7; the match to TRBD1 covers 9 bases. The CDR3 has 16 amino acids. V shed 1 base and J 2 bases; nucleotides not matched to a gene: 6. Germline lookup yields CDR1 LNHDA and CDR2 SQIVND (reference sequence). The CDR3 here is CASSIGPRQGAYEQYF. CDR3 nucleotide sequence: TGTGCCAGTAGTATAGGCCCAAGACAGGGGGCCTACGAGCAGTACTTC.

This clone showed up just a few times. This chain joins TRBV18 and TRBJ1-2; weak D call: TRBD1 (6 bases). The germline V gene has CDR1 KGHSH and CDR2 LQKENI. The CDR3 is 14 residues long. V dropped 4 bases and J dropped 2 bases, with 11 bases sitting between them. CDR3 DNA: TGTGCCAGCTCACATACCGGGACAAACTATGGCTACACCTTC. Its protein is CASSHTGTNYGYTF.

This clone has only a few counts. The chain carries TRBV29-1 and TRBJ2-3; 7 nucleotides align to TRBD2. Trimming at V came to 7 bases and at J to 0 bases, leaving 13 bases not matched to a gene. The germline V gene has CDR1 SQVTM and CDR2 ANQGSEA. The CDR3 loop spans 16 amino acids. CDR3 nucleotide sequence: TGCAGCGCCCAAGAGGTGCGGGGGTTCAGCACAGATACGCAGTATTTT. Translating gives CSAQEVRGFSTDTQYF.

This clone has a handful of counts. The V call is TRBV10-3, the J call TRBJ2-5; D gene unclear. CDR1 and CDR2 (germline): ENHRY, SYGVKD. There are 13 residues in the CDR3. V dropped 2 bases and J dropped 5 bases, with 9 bases sitting between them. The CDR3 here is CAISETTKETQYF. CDR3 in DNA: TGTGCCATCAGTGAGACTACGAAGGAGACCCAGTACTTC.

In this sample, this clone turned up a few times. The rearrangement uses TRBV7-2 and TRBJ1-2, with TRBD1 matching 7 bases. Germline V CDR1 and CDR2: SGHTA, FQGNSA. V trimming: 4 bases; J trimming: 6 bases; junction bases outside the gene matches: 11. The CDR3 is made up of 15 amino acids. For the CDR3, the DNA is TGTGCCAGCAGCTCCAAGACAGGGAGTGGGAATGGCTACACCTTC. Amino acid sequence: CASSSKTGSGNGYTF. The full variable domain, with the rest looked up from reference TRBV7-2 and TRBJ1-2, is GAGVSQSPSNKVTEKGKDVELRCDPISGHTALYWYRQSLGQGLEFLIYFQGNSAPDKSGLPSDRFSAERTGGSVSTLTIQRTQQEDSAVYLCASSSKTGSGNGYTFGSGTRLTVV.

This clone was counted a few times. The chain combines TRBV5-4 with TRBJ1-6; D perhaps matches TRBD1 (6 bases). Trimming pared 4 bases from V and 5 bases from J, leaving 13 bases between. Germline-derived CDR1 and CDR2 are SGHNT and YYREEE (reference sequence). There are 15 residues in the CDR3. CDR3 in DNA: TGTGCCAGCAGCCAGGGACAAGCAAATAATTCACCCCTCCACTTT. This gives the protein CASSQGQANNSPLHF.

This clone was observed a few times. V usage is TRBV9 and J usage is TRBJ1-4; 7 bases are a match to TRBD1. V shed 0 bases, J shed 8 bases, and the junction held 7 bases outside the gene matches. Germline V gene sequence: CDR1 SGDLS, CDR2 YYNGEE. The CDR3 contains 15 residues. Here the CDR3 DNA reads TGTGCCAGCAGCGTAGGAACAGGGGCAAGGGAAAAACTGTTTTTT. Its translation is CASSVGTGAREKLFF. Together with reference TRBV9 and TRBJ1-4, the CDR3 gives the full variable domain: DSGVTQTPKHLITATGQRVTLRCSPRSGDLSVYWYQQSLDQGLQFLIQYYNGEERAKGNILERFSAQQFPDLHSELNLSSLELGDSALYFCASSVGTGAREKLFFGSGTQLSVL.

V is TRBV7-2 and J is TRBJ2-7; 11 positions agree with TRBD2. V trimming: 5 bases; J trimming: 5 bases; junction bases outside the gene matches: 8. CDR3 size: 15 residues. Germline-derived CDR1 and CDR2 are SGHTA and FQGNSA. This CDR3 is CASSRRTSGPDEQYF. The CDR3, as DNA: TGTGCCAGCAGCCGCCGGACTAGCGGGCCAGACGAGCAGTACTTC.

This clone came up a few times. V usage is TRBV7-2 and J usage is TRBJ2-7; 11 nucleotides line up with TRBD2. CDR3 length equals 15 residues. Germline CDR1 is SGHTA and CDR2 is FQGNSA. The V and J ends lost 5 bases and 2 bases, in that order; junction bases with no gene match: 5. CDR3 region: CASSPGTSGTYEQYF. The CDR3 DNA reads as TGTGCCAGCAGCCCCGGGACTAGCGGAACCTACGAGCAGTACTTC. The full variable domain, completed using reference TRBV7-2 and TRBJ2-7, is GAGVSQSPSNKVTEKGKDVELRCDPISGHTALYWYRQSLGQGLEFLIYFQGNSAPDKSGLPSDRFSAERTGGSVSTLTIQRTQQEDSAVYLCASSPGTSGTYEQYFGPGTRLTVT.

This clone has only a few counts. V gene TRBV7-9 combines with J gene TRBJ2-1, with 9 bases that match TRBD1. This CDR3 contains 15 residues. V trimming: 4 bases; J trimming: 7 bases; junction bases outside the gene matches: 8. From germline, CDR1 is SEHNR and CDR2 FQNEAQ (reference sequence). The CDR3 here is CASSYEGQGSNEQFF. CDR3 nucleotides: TGTGCCAGCAGCTACGAGGGACAGGGTTCAAATGAGCAGTTCTTC. The variable domain in full, completed from reference TRBV7-9 and TRBJ2-1, reads DTGVSQNPRHKITKRGQNVTFRCDPISEHNRLYWYRQTLGQGPEFLTYFQNEAQLEKSRLLSDRFSAERPKGSFSTLEIQRTEQGDSAMYLCASSYEGQGSNEQFFGPGTRLTVL.

The chain employs TRBV7-2 and TRBJ2-7; 7 nucleotides line up with TRBD2. V was clipped by 4 bases and J by 7 bases; unmatched bases: 10. CDR3 length equals 14 residues. CDR1 and CDR2 (germline): SGHTA, FQGNSA. For the CDR3, the DNA is TGTGCCAGCAGCTCCCGAGGGACTACCCAGGAGCAGTACTTC. As protein: CASSSRGTTQEQYF.

As regards this clone: Other DNA sequences of this sample code for an identical CDR3. The V call is TRBV18, the J call TRBJ1-5, with a tentative D call TRBD1 (6 bases). This CDR3 is 13 amino acids long. Germline assignment: CDR1 KGHSH and CDR2 LQKENI. Trimming took 1 base from V and 5 from J, leaving 6 bases between them. The chain's CDR3 is CASSPQGDQPQHF. CDR3 DNA: TGTGCCAGCTCACCACAGGGGGATCAGCCCCAGCATTTT.

V usage is TRBV7-9 and J usage is TRBJ2-4; tentative D call: TRBD2 (6 bases). The germline V and J ends were trimmed by 5 bases and 14 bases, with 16 bases remaining between them. Per the germline V gene, CDR1 is SEHNR and CDR2 is FQNEAQ (reference sequence). The CDR3 is 12 amino acids. The CDR3 region has the DNA TGTGCCAGCAGCCTCACGGCGGGAAGCAAGTACTTC. It yields the protein CASSLTAGSKYF.